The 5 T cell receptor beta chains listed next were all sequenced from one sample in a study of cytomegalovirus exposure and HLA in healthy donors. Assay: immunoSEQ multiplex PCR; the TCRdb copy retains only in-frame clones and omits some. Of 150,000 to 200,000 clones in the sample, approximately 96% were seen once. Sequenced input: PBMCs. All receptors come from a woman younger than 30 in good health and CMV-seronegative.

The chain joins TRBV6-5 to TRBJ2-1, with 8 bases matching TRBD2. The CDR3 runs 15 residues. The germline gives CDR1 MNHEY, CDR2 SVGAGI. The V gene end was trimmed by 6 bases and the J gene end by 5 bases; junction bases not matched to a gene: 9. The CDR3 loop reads CASSPAGGPDNEQFF. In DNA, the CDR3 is TGTGCCAGCAGCCCCGCGGGGGGCCCTGACAATGAGCAGTTCTTC.

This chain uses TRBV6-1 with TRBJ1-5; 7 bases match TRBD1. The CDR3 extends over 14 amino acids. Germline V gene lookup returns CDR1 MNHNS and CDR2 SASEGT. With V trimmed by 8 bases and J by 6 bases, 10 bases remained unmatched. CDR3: CASASEGASQPQHF. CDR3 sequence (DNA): TGTGCCAGCGCTAGCGAGGGGGCCTCTCAGCCCCAGCATTTT.

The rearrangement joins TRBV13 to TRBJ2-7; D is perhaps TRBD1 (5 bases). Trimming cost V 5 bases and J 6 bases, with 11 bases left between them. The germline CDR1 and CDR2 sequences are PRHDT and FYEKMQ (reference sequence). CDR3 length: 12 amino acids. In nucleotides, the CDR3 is TGTGCCAGCAGCAAAGGCAGGGCCGAGCAGTACTTC. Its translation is CASSKGRAEQYF.

The CDR3 loop is CASGNWTGRHNEQFF. The CDR3 DNA is TGTGCCAGCGGGAATTGGACAGGGAGGCACAATGAGCAGTTCTTC. The chain is built from TRBV6-5 and TRBJ2-1, with TRBD1 matching over 8 bases. Looked up from germline, CDR1 is MNHEY and CDR2 is SVGAGI. Trimming removed 8 bases from V and 5 bases from J; junction bases left unmatched: 11. The length of the CDR3 is 15 residues.

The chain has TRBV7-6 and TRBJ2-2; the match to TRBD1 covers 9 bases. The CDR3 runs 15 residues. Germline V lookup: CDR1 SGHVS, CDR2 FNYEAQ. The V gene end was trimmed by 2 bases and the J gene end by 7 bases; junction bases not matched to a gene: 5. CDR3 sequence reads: CASSLSTGGVGELFF. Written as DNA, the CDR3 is TGTGCCAGCAGCTTAAGTACAGGGGGCGTCGGGGAGCTGTTTTTT.